Below are 6 T cell receptor beta chains sequenced from a single sample in a study of neurological immune-mediated disorders. A single record per CDR3 protein comes from TCRdb applying MiXCR to the 5' RACE reads. This repertoire shows about 120,000 distinct CDR3 sequences, more than 2.5% found once; its top ten account for about 1.2%. Sequencing used PBMCs. These receptors all stem from a woman aged 25 to 39 with multiple sclerosis.

This clonotype was observed many times. The chain joins TRBV20-1 to TRBJ2-7; no definite D call. This CDR3 has 12 residues. V lost 3 bases and J lost 2, with 8 bases in between. Germline assignment: CDR1 DFQATT and CDR2 SNEGSKA (reference sequence). CDR3 residues: CSASTAAYEQYF. DNA for the CDR3: TGCAGTGCTAGTACTGCCGCCTACGAGCAGTACTTC.

This clonotype was counted many times. V is TRBV12-3 or TRBV12-4 and J is TRBJ1-1; unclear D gene. V was shortened by 6 bases and J by 5 bases, with 13 bases between the two germline ends. CDR3 length: 13 amino acids. In DNA, the CDR3 is TGTGCCAGCAGAGTCTTATTCTCAACTGAAGCTTTCTTT. Encoded protein: CASRVLFSTEAFF.

This clonotype was seen a handful of times. The genes are TRBV19 and TRBJ1-5, with 9 bases identical to TRBD1. This CDR3 region has 14 residues. J was trimmed by 6 bases and V by 10 bases; bases with no gene match: 10. Germline V gene sequence: CDR1 LNHDA, CDR2 SQIVND (reference sequence). CDR3 amino acids: CATVLTGGGQPQHF. The DNA of the CDR3 is TGTGCCACCGTACTTACAGGGGGCGGTCAGCCCCAGCATTTT. Combining the CDR3 with reference TRBV19 and TRBJ1-5 gives the whole variable domain DGGITQSPKYLFRKEGQNVTLSCEQNLNHDAMYWYRQDPGQGLRLIYYSQIVNDFQKGDIAEGYSVSREKKESFPLTVTSAQKNPTAFYLCATVLTGGGQPQHFGDGTRLSIL.

Ten or more counts support this clonotype. The gene calls are TRBV6-5 and TRBJ1-6; 8 nucleotides agree with TRBD1. The junction had 2 bases not matched to a gene; V was cut back by 6 bases and J by 4 bases. Germline CDR1 reads MNHEY; CDR2 reads SVGAGI. CDR3 length equals 14 residues. Here the CDR3 DNA reads TGTGCCAGCAGCTACAGGGGGTATAATTCACCCCTCCACTTT. Its protein is CASSYRGYNSPLHF.

This clonotype was counted at least ten times. The CDR3 nucleotides read TGTGCCAGCAGCTTAGGGCGCGCGGGAGGAATGGAGACCCAGTACTTC. Translating it yields CASSLGRAGGMETQYF. The chain recombines TRBV7-2 with TRBJ2-5; 8 bases line up with TRBD2. The V segment lost 1 base and the J segment 5 bases; nucleotides outside the gene matches: 9. Germline V gene lookup returns CDR1 SGHTA and CDR2 FQGNSA. The CDR3 is made up of 16 amino acids. Full variable domain (missing parts from reference TRBV7-2 and TRBJ2-5): GAGVSQSPSNKVTEKGKDVELRCDPISGHTALYWYRQSLGQGLEFLIYFQGNSAPDKSGLPSDRFSAERTGGSVSTLTIQRTQQEDSAVYLCASSLGRAGGMETQYFGPGTRLLVL.

This clonotype occurred many times. The chain employs TRBV5-1 and TRBJ1-3, with D hard to call. Trimming pared 2 bases from V and 0 bases from J, leaving 6 bases between. Germline CDR1 is SGHRS and CDR2 is YFSETQ. There are 14 residues in the CDR3. The CDR3 DNA reads TGCGCCAGCAGCTTATGGGGCTCTGGAAACACCATATATTTT. It encodes CASSLWGSGNTIYF.